Listed below are T cell receptor beta chains from one sample, sequenced in a study of blood T cells in healthy people across ages. TCRdb re-called the 5' RACE reads through MiXCR, storing one row per CDR3 protein. Of roughly 700,000 distinct CDR3 sequences in the sample, approximately 29% are singletons; the top ten hold approximately 15%. Sample: blood. The receptors here all came from a woman over 75 in good health. CDR3s include the opening cysteine and the closing phenylalanine or tryptophan. D genes are given only for firm matches. Not every row has a clone size; where given, it reads once, few, many or a size class.

D gene | clone size | J gene | V gene | CDR3 protein | CDR3 DNA
- | - | TRBJ1-5 | TRBV30 | CAWSPGLTSNQPQHF | TGTGCCTGGAGTCCGGGACTCACCTCCAATCAGCCCCAGCATTTT
- | few | TRBJ1-6 | TRBV6-5 | CASSYSGGRGSPLHF | TGTGCCAGCAGTTACTCAGGGGGTCGGGGTTCACCCCTCCACTTT
- | - | TRBJ2-2 | TRBV27 | CASAFYKNTGELFF | TGTGCCAGCGCCTTTTACAAGAACACCGGGGAGCTGTTTTTT
TRBD1 | many | TRBJ1-2 | TRBV4-3 | CASSHPDRGDGYTF | TGCGCCAGCAGCCATCCCGACAGGGGAGACGGCTACACCTTC
TRBD1 | - | TRBJ1-1 | TRBV20-1 | CSARGGTANTEAFF | TGCAGTGCTAGGGGAGGGACAGCGAACACTGAAGCTTTCTTT
- | - | TRBJ2-3 | TRBV24-1 | CATSDLPGQSTDTQYF | TGTGCCACCAGTGATTTGCCTGGGCAGAGCACAGATACGCAGTATTTT
- | - | TRBJ1-1 | TRBV18 | CASSPSGGRIMNTEAFF | TGTGCCAGCTCACCCTCCGGAGGACGGATCATGAACACTGAAGCTTTCTTT
TRBD1 | many | TRBJ2-7 | TRBV11-2 | CASSLGGQGIYEQYF | TGTGCCAGCAGCTTAGGCGGACAGGGAATTTACGAGCAGTACTTC
- | - | TRBJ1-4 | TRBV20-1 | CSARPDGRGPNEKLFF | TGCAGTGCCCGACCGGATGGCCGGGGACCTAATGAAAAACTGTTTTTT
- | - | TRBJ1-2 | TRBV7-2 | CASSLAAAGLNYGYTF | TGTGCCAGCAGCTTAGCCGCGGCAGGGCTGAACTATGGCTACACCTTC
- | - | TRBJ1-2 | TRBV6-5 | CASSYQGITYGYTF | TGTGCCAGCAGTTACCAGGGAATAACCTATGGCTACACCTTC
- | - | TRBJ2-5 | TRBV20-1 | CSANSGMAGETQYF | TGCAGTGCTAACTCCGGGATGGCGGGGGAGACCCAGTACTTC
- | many | TRBJ2-3 | TRBV20-1 | CSADSLGDTQYF | TGCAGTGCCGACAGCCTTGGAGATACGCAGTATTTT
- | - | TRBJ2-7 | TRBV5-8 | CASSLIGWVEQYF | TGTGCCAGCAGCTTGATCGGGTGGGTTGAGCAGTACTTC
- | many | TRBJ2-7 | TRBV27 | CASSRSGQHYEQYF | TGTGCCAGCAGTAGGAGCGGACAGCACTACGAGCAGTACTTC
TRBD2 | - | TRBJ2-1 | TRBV20-1 | CSATNSRTSGGDEQFF | TGCAGTGCTACCAACTCTAGGACTAGCGGGGGCGATGAGCAGTTCTTC
- | few | TRBJ1-1 | TRBV6-6 | CASSYSEGKAFF | TGTGCCAGCAGTTACTCTGAAGGGAAGGCTTTCTTT
TRBD2 | many | TRBJ2-5 | TRBV6-6 | CASSSWSSGGIQETQYF | TGTGCCAGCAGTTCCTGGTCTAGCGGGGGAATTCAAGAGACCCAGTACTTC
- | many | TRBJ2-1 | TRBV5-1 | CASSYGTLRDNEQFF | TGCGCCAGCAGCTACGGGACCCTGAGGGACAATGAGCAGTTCTTC
TRBD1 | - | TRBJ1-3 | TRBV4-2 | CASSQGTGSGNTIYF | TGTGCCAGCAGCCAAGGGACAGGGTCCGGAAACACCATATATTTT
TRBD1 | many | TRBJ2-7 | TRBV6-1 | CASRDGQGYEQYF | TGTGCCAGCAGGGATGGACAGGGCTACGAGCAGTACTTC
- | many | TRBJ2-5 | TRBV18 | CASSPLLQETQYF | TGTGCCAGCTCACCCCTCCTCCAAGAGACCCAGTACTTC
- | - | TRBJ1-1 | TRBV12-3/TRBV12-4 | CASSPTGFTEAFF | TGTGCCAGCAGTCCCACAGGGTTCACTGAAGCTTTCTTT
TRBD2 | many | TRBJ2-1 | TRBV5-6 | CASSILAGGRTNEQFF | TGTGCCAGCAGCATACTAGCGGGGGGCCGCACAAATGAGCAGTTCTTC
- | many | TRBJ2-7 | TRBV10-3 | CAISGSSDYEQYF | TGTGCCATCAGTGGATCTAGCGATTACGAGCAGTACTTC
TRBD2 | many | TRBJ2-5 | TRBV10-3 | CAISESTIGGASETQYF | TGTGCCATCAGTGAGTCGACGATCGGGGGGGCCTCGGAGACCCAGTACTTC
TRBD2 | many | TRBJ2-3 | TRBV4-3 | CASSRGVAGGADTQYF | TGCGCCAGCAGCCGTGGTGTAGCGGGGGGAGCAGATACGCAGTATTTT
- | many | TRBJ2-3 | TRBV20-1 | CSATLARGDTQYF | TGCAGTGCTACCTTGGCCCGCGGAGATACGCAGTATTTT